The following is a T cell receptor beta chain sequence with its context. The CDR3 contains 15 residues. Germline values: CDR1 SEHNR, CDR2 FQNEAQ (reference sequence). Trimming at V came to 2 bases and at J to 4 bases, leaving 5 bases not matched to a gene. The data originate from a study of blood T cell repertoires in COVID-19. Study details: COVID-19 samples, acute and convalescent, were from the United States, Italy and Spain. PBMCs, B-cell-depleted T cells, or T cells were the source of the cDNA or gDNA that made up the material.

Authors' analysis steps: Counts of nucleated cells, estimated from reference gene primer amplification, were obtained. The table came from immunoSEQ multiplex PCR; TCRdb's copy has only in-frame clones and leaves some out. D and trimming come from the DNA, and the V and J calls and clone size come from that table. The sample has approximately 210,000 clones, roughly four fifths seen once. This chain links TRBV7-9 with TRBJ2-1; TRBD2 matches 7 bases. This TCR derives from a woman in her 40s with acute or convalescent COVID-19. Input material: peripheral blood. The CDR3 DNA reads as TGTGCCAGCAGCTTAAGTCCAGCGGGGTACAATGAGCAGTTCTTC. Its protein product is CASSLSPAGYNEQFF.